This entry lists 27 T cell receptor beta chains sequenced from one sample in a study of blood T cell repertoires in COVID-19. Assay used: immunoSEQ multiplex PCR; TCRdb lists only in-frame clones, some missing. The repertoire includes about 240,000 clones, roughly 82% of them detected once, and approximately 4.5% sits in the top ten. The sample consisted of peripheral blood. These receptors originate from a woman in her 70s with acute or convalescent COVID-19.

The J gene is TRBJ1-5, the V gene TRBV10-1; 7 bases fit TRBD1. Germline CDR1 WNHNN, CDR2 SYGVQD (reference sequence). The CDR3 spans 15 residues. Germline trimming cut 6 bases from V and 1 base from J; bases unmatched to any gene: 6. CDR3 coding DNA: TGCGCCAGCAGGAGGCAGGGGGACAGCAATCAGCCCCAGCATTTT. The encoded protein is CASRRQGDSNQPQHF.

Here the CDR3 reads CASSQDGAQGSQPQHF. The CDR3 DNA reads TGCGCCAGCAGCCAAGATGGGGCCCAGGGCTCTCAGCCCCAGCATTTT. This chain connects TRBV4-1 to TRBJ1-5; possible D gene TRBD1, 5 bases. In germline, CDR1 is MGHRA, CDR2 YSYEKL. The CDR3 covers 16 residues. Deletions cut 0 bases from V and 6 bases from J, with 15 bases between.

This chain uses TRBV19 with TRBJ2-5, with 9 nucleotides matching TRBD1. Trimming removed 1 base from V and 3 bases from J; junction bases left unmatched: 3. Germline V gene lookup returns CDR1 LNHDA and CDR2 SQIVND (reference sequence). The length of the CDR3 is 15 residues. CDR3 in amino acids: CASSIGWDREETQYF. In DNA form, the CDR3 reads TGTGCCAGTAGTATAGGGTGGGACAGGGAAGAGACCCAGTACTTC.

The chain is built from TRBV27 and TRBJ2-7; TRBD2 aligns across 14 bases. Germline CDR1 MNHEY, CDR2 SMNVEV (reference sequence). The CDR3 spans 15 residues. The ends lost 9 bases at V and 1 base at J; junction bases unmatched: 5. The CDR3 protein is CASRTSGGYSYEQYF. The CDR3 DNA reads TGTGCCAGTAGGACTAGCGGGGGGTATTCCTACGAGCAGTACTTC.

The CDR3 DNA is TGTGCCAGTAGTACGGGTGACAGGTATTCACCCCTCCACTTT. Translation gives CASSTGDRYSPLHF. V usage is TRBV19 and J usage is TRBJ1-6, with D perhaps matching TRBD1 (6 bases). Trimming shortened V by 4 bases and J by 8 bases, and 12 bases separated the two germline ends. Germline V lookup: CDR1 LNHDA, CDR2 SQIVND (reference sequence). The CDR3 contains 14 residues.

The chain carries TRBV19 and TRBJ2-7, with D tentatively TRBD2 (5 bases). V dropped 3 bases and J dropped 2 bases, with 17 bases sitting between them. Germline V lookup: CDR1 LNHDA, CDR2 SQIVND (reference sequence). The CDR3 is 16 amino acids. This CDR3 is CASSISSIGRTYEQYF. For the CDR3, the DNA is TGTGCCAGTAGTATCAGTTCGATTGGGAGAACCTACGAGCAGTACTTC. Full variable domain (missing parts from reference TRBV19 and TRBJ2-7): DGGITQSPKYLFRKEGQNVTLSCEQNLNHDAMYWYRQDPGQGLRLIYYSQIVNDFQKGDIAEGYSVSREKKESFPLTVTSAQKNPTAFYLCASSISSIGRTYEQYFGPGTRLTVT.

The chain links TRBV24-1 to TRBJ2-3; TRBD2 agrees at 9 bases. Germline CDR1 reads KGHDR; CDR2 reads SFDVKD. Trimming cost V 2 bases and J 3 bases; bases outside gene matches: 2. CDR3 length equals 15 residues. The CDR3 reads CATSDSSGGTDTQYF. Here the CDR3 DNA reads TGTGCCACCAGTGATTCAAGCGGGGGGACAGATACGCAGTATTTT.

V usage is TRBV6-2 or TRBV6-3 and J usage is TRBJ1-5; 9 bases line up with TRBD1. The ends lost 4 bases at V and 4 bases at J; junction bases unmatched: 14. CDR1 is MNHEY and CDR2 is SVGEGT in the germline V gene. The CDR3 covers 18 residues. CDR3 nucleotide sequence: TGTGCCAGCAGTTCCCCAGGGACAGGGAGAGGTTATAATCAGCCCCAGCATTTT. Amino acid sequence: CASSSPGTGRGYNQPQHF.

The V call is TRBV6-2 or TRBV6-3, the J call TRBJ2-1, with 15 bases lining up with TRBD2. Germline V gives CDR1 MNHEY, CDR2 SVGEGT. The CDR3 sequence is 21 residues long. J was trimmed by 4 bases and V by 3 bases; bases with no gene match: 16. The CDR3 region is CASSYSLGTSGGTGPYNEQFF. The DNA for the CDR3 is TGTGCCAGCAGTTATAGCCTCGGGACTAGCGGGGGGACGGGTCCATACAATGAGCAGTTCTTC.

This chain connects TRBV5-4 to TRBJ2-7, with TRBD2 matching 10 bases. The CDR3 covers 14 residues. Germline CDR1 and CDR2: SGHNT and YYREEE (reference sequence). The trim removed 7 bases at V and 7 bases at J, leaving 11 bases unmatched. The CDR3 nucleotides are TGTGCCAGCTCAATAGCGGGGGGAAGGCGGGAGCAGTACTTC. Translation gives CASSIAGGRREQYF.

This chain links TRBV28 with TRBJ1-2; no clear D gene. V was shortened by 3 bases and J by 4 bases, with 12 bases between the two germline ends. This CDR3 is 14 amino acids long. CDR1 MDHEN and CDR2 SYDVKM come from the germline V gene. This CDR3 reads CASSFGGFGYGYTF. CDR3 DNA: TGTGCCAGCAGTTTTGGAGGATTCGGCTATGGCTACACCTTC.

This clone was recorded a few times. This chain links TRBV5-1 with TRBJ2-7; TRBD1 matches 8 bases. There are 14 residues in the CDR3. Germline lookup yields CDR1 SGHRS and CDR2 YFSETQ. V shed 4 bases, J shed 3 bases, and the junction held 6 bases outside the gene matches. Here the CDR3 reads CASSTPGTGYEQYF. CDR3 sequence (DNA): TGCGCCAGCAGCACACCAGGGACAGGCTACGAGCAGTACTTC.

V and J are TRBV24-1 and TRBJ2-7; 7 bases map to TRBD2. Germline CDR1 KGHDR, CDR2 SFDVKD. V shed 2 bases, J shed 5 bases, and the junction held 8 bases outside the gene matches. CDR3 length equals 15 residues. CDR3 sequence (DNA): TGTGCCACCAGTGATTCGTCCGGGGGGATCGACGAGCAGTACTTC. This gives the protein CATSDSSGGIDEQYF.

The chain uses TRBV5-1 and TRBJ2-2, with a tentative D call TRBD1 (6 bases). CDR1 and CDR2 from the germline V gene are SGHRS and YFSETQ. The ends were cut back, 0 bases at V and 4 bases at J, with 13 bases in the middle. This CDR3 contains 16 residues. The CDR3 here is CASSLEGGTATGELFF. The CDR3 coding sequence is TGCGCCAGCAGCTTGGAAGGGGGAACGGCCACCGGGGAGCTGTTTTTT.

The chain carries TRBV6-5 and TRBJ1-4, with TRBD1 identical over 11 bases. Germline assignment: CDR1 MNHEY and CDR2 SVGAGI. This CDR3 region has 15 residues. V was pared by 6 bases and J by 5 bases, with 5 bases of the junction left unmatched. Written as DNA, the CDR3 is TGTGCCAGCAGGGACAGGGGGCGAGGGAATGAAAAACTGTTTTTT. This sequence encodes CASRDRGRGNEKLFF.

This chain connects TRBV5-1 to TRBJ2-5, with 7 positions matching TRBD1. This CDR3 region has 13 residues. The junction had 5 bases not matched to a gene; V was cut back by 5 bases and J by 4 bases. CDR1 is SGHRS, CDR2 YFSETQ, per germline. The CDR3 coding sequence is TGCGCCAGCAGGCAGGGGGATCGAGAGACCCAGTACTTC. Translating gives CASRQGDRETQYF.

This clone has more than one count but fewer than ten. V and J are TRBV19 and TRBJ2-1; D gene unclear. The CDR3 runs 15 residues. Trimming pared 6 bases from V and 0 bases from J, leaving 12 bases between. Germline CDR1 LNHDA, CDR2 SQIVND (reference sequence). As DNA, the CDR3 is TGTGCCAGTAGCGATCCAGGTAACTCCTACAATGAGCAGTTCTTC. It yields the protein CASSDPGNSYNEQFF.

The genes are TRBV2 and TRBJ2-5; the D gene is possibly TRBD2 (6 bases). CDR3 length: 15 amino acids. V lost 3 bases, J lost 1 base, and 12 bases lay in between. From germline, CDR1 is SNHLY and CDR2 FYNNEI. CDR3 in DNA: TGTGCCAGCAGTGACCGGGGACTGCTCCAAGAGACCCAGTACTTC. It yields the protein CASSDRGLLQETQYF.

This chain links TRBV29-1 with TRBJ1-1; tentative D call: TRBD1 (5 bases). Trimming shortened V by 7 bases and J by 4 bases, and 10 bases separated the two germline ends. CDR1 and CDR2 from the germline V gene are SQVTM and ANQGSEA. The CDR3 sequence is 11 residues long. The CDR3 loop reads CSAQGPTEAFF. CDR3 bases: TGCAGCGCTCAGGGCCCCACTGAAGCTTTCTTT.

The chain couples TRBV5-3 to TRBJ2-7; TRBD1 aligns across 7 bases. TRBV5-3 carries the ORF label, with uncertain function. J was trimmed by 0 bases and V by 0 bases; bases with no gene match: 6. The CDR3 has 16 amino acids. CDR3 residues: CARSLEGTDVSYEQYF. The CDR3 bases are TGTGCCAGAAGCTTGGAAGGGACAGATGTCTCCTACGAGCAGTACTTC.

This sequence joins TRBV6-2 or TRBV6-3 and TRBJ1-1; D perhaps matches TRBD1 (5 bases). Trimming took 6 bases from V and 2 from J, leaving 22 bases between them. This CDR3 region has 17 residues. Germline V lookup: CDR1 MNHEY, CDR2 SVGEGT. The DNA of the CDR3 is TGTGCCAGCAGGCCTGCCTGGGGGGGTGATCTTAACACTGAAGCTTTCTTT. It yields the protein CASRPAWGGDLNTEAFF.

This clone was detected a few times. This sequence joins TRBV7-2 and TRBJ1-5; TRBD1 agrees at 10 bases. The CDR3 runs to 13 residues. Trimming removed 5 bases from V and 9 bases from J; junction bases left unmatched: 4. Germline values: CDR1 SGHTA, CDR2 FQGNSA. The CDR3 nucleotides read TGTGCCAGCAGCCAGGACAGGGGGTGGCCCCAGCATTTT. Residues: CASSQDRGWPQHF.

The V and J genes are TRBV4-2 and TRBJ1-1; D remains unclear. V dropped 0 bases and J dropped 9 bases, with 17 bases sitting between them. The CDR3 loop spans 15 amino acids. In germline, CDR1 is LGHNA, CDR2 YNFKEQ. DNA for the CDR3: TGTGCCAGCAGCCAAGAGAACCGTGGCAGTTTAAAAGCTTTCTTT. Translation: CASSQENRGSLKAFF.

The V gene is TRBV19, the J gene TRBJ1-1; TRBD1 aligns across 8 bases. With 3 bases clipped from V and 0 bases from J, the junction kept 9 bases outside the gene matches. The CDR3 contains 17 residues. Looked up from germline, CDR1 is LNHDA and CDR2 is SQIVND (reference sequence). CDR3: CASSISTQGAMNTEAFF. CDR3 coding DNA: TGTGCCAGTAGTATTAGTACCCAGGGGGCTATGAACACTGAAGCTTTCTTT.

The V gene is TRBV2, the J gene TRBJ1-5, with D hard to call. CDR1 SNHLY and CDR2 FYNNEI come from the germline V gene. This CDR3 is 15 amino acids long. V was pared by 2 bases and J by 2 bases, with 10 bases between. The CDR3 region has the DNA TGTGCCAGCAGTGAATCCCCCCTAGGCAATCAGCCCCAGCATTTT. This encodes CASSESPLGNQPQHF.

This rearrangement joins TRBV4-1 to TRBJ2-7; D is unresolved. V lost 0 bases, J lost 1 base, and 10 bases lay in between. This CDR3 has 15 residues. Germline lookup yields CDR1 MGHRA and CDR2 YSYEKL. The CDR3 reads CASSQDPARSYEQYF. DNA for the CDR3: TGCGCCAGCAGCCAAGATCCAGCGAGGTCCTACGAGCAGTACTTC.

The chain combines TRBV19 with TRBJ1-5; D unclear. In germline, CDR1 is LNHDA, CDR2 SQIVND (reference sequence). This CDR3 spans 15 amino acids. Trimming removed 5 bases at V and 1 base at J, with 12 bases between. CDR3 protein: CASSVAASSNQPQHF. The DNA for the CDR3 is TGTGCCAGTAGTGTCGCGGCAAGCAGCAATCAGCCCCAGCATTTT.